This T cell receptor (beta chain) was sequenced during a study of glioma-infiltrating T cells after dendritic cell vaccination. The primer mix had 60 V beta and 13 J beta primers. Measured with immunoSEQ multiplex PCR; TCRdb has only the in-frame clones, and not every one. The repertoire holds 90,000 or so clones, with roughly four fifths as singletons. Indicated time point: after dendritic cell vaccination, including at tumor progression/relapse. The CDR3 contains 16 residues. In germline, CDR1 is SGHRS, CDR2 YFSETQ. With 6 bases removed from V and 4 bases from J, the gap between germline ends came to 20 bases.

The chain combines TRBV5-1 with TRBJ2-1; the D gene is possibly TRBD2 (6 bases). The source material was blood, sampled after dendritic cell vaccination. The receptor was derived from a human donor with glioblastoma. The CDR3 coding sequence is TGCGCCAGCAAGCGAGTGGGCGAGAGCGGGTACAATGAGCAGTTCTTC. Translation: CASKRVGESGYNEQFF.